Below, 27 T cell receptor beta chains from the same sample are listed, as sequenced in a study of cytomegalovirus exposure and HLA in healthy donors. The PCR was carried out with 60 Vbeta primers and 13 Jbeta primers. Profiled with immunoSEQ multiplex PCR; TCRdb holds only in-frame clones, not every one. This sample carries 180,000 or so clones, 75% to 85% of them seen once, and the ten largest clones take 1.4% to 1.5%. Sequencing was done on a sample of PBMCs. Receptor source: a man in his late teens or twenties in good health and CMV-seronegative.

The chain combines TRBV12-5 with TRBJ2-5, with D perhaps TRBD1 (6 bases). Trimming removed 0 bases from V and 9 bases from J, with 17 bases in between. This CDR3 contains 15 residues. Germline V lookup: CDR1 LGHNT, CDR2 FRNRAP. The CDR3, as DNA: TGTGCTAGTGGTTTGGTTGGACAGCCCCTCGAGGCCCAGTACTTC. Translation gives CASGLVGQPLEAQYF.

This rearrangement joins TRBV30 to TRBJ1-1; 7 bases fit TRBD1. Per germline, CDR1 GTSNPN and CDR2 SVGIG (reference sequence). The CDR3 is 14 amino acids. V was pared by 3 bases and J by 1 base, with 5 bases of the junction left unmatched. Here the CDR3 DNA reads TGTGCCTGGAGCCGAGGGACAGCGAACACTGAAGCTTTCTTT. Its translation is CAWSRGTANTEAFF.

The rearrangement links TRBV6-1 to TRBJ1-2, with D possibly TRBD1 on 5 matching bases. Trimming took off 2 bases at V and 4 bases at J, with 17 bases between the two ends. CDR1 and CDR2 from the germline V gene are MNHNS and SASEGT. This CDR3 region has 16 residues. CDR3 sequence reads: CASSENGAGLVYGYTF. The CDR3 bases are TGTGCCAGCAGTGAAAACGGAGCAGGGCTGGTCTATGGCTACACCTTC.

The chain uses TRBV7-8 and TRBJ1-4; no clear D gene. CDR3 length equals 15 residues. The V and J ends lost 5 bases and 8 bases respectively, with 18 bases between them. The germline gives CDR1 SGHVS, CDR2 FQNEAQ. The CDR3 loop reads CASSPRRILEEKLFF. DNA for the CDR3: TGTGCCAGCAGCCCTAGACGTATTCTAGAGGAAAAACTGTTTTTT. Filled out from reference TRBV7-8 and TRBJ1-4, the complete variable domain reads GAGVSQSPRYKVAKRGQDVALRCDPISGHVSLFWYQQALGQGPEFLTYFQNEAQLDKSGLPSDRFFAERPEGSVSTLKIQRTQQEDSAVYLCASSPRRILEEKLFFGSGTQLSVL.

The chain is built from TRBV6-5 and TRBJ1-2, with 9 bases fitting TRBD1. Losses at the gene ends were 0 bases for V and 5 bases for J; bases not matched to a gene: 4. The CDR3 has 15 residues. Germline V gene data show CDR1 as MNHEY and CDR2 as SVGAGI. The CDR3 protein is CASSYSETGGYGYTF. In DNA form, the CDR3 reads TGTGCCAGCAGTTACTCAGAGACAGGGGGATATGGCTACACCTTC.

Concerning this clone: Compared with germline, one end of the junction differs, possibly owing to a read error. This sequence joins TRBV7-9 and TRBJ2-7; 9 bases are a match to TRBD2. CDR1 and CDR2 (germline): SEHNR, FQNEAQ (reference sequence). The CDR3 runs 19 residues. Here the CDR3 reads CSSRKDSGRHLLKPGEQYF. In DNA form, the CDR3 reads TGTTCCAGCAGAAAAGATAGCGGGAGACACCTCTTAAAACCCGGCGAGCAGTACTTC. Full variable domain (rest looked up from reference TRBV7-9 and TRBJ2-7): DTGVSQNPRHKITKRGQNVTFRCDPISEHNRLYWYRQTLGQGPEFLTYFQNEAQLEKSRLLSDRFSAERPKGSFSTLEIQRTEQGDSAMYLCSSRKDSGRHLLKPGEQYFGPGTRLTVT.

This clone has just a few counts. CDR3 in amino acids: CASSEGGDSTDTQYF. The CDR3 DNA is TGCGCCAGCAGTGAGGGGGGGGATAGCACAGATACGCAGTATTTT. V and J are TRBV10-2 and TRBJ2-3; 7 bases map to TRBD2. The CDR3 spans 15 residues. The V segment lost 2 bases and the J segment 0 bases; nucleotides outside the gene matches: 2. The germline gives CDR1 WSHSY, CDR2 SAAADI.

CDR3 region: CASSSYRGEQYF. In DNA, the CDR3 is TGTGCCAGCAGCTCCTACAGGGGCGAGCAGTACTTC. The J gene is TRBJ2-7, the V gene TRBV7-2, with 7 nucleotides matching TRBD1. The CDR3 has 12 amino acids. V shed 4 bases and J 6 bases; nucleotides not matched to a gene: 3. Germline V gives CDR1 SGHTA, CDR2 FQGNSA.

CDR3 protein: CASSQVDRGTYEQYF. DNA for the CDR3: TGCGCCAGCAGCCAAGTGGATCGGGGGACCTACGAGCAGTACTTC. V is TRBV4-1 and J is TRBJ2-5; D is perhaps TRBD2 (6 bases). The closer fit of TRBJ2-7 to the DNA end suggests the J call may be wrong. The CDR3 spans 15 residues. CDR1 MGHRA and CDR2 YSYEKL come from the germline V gene.

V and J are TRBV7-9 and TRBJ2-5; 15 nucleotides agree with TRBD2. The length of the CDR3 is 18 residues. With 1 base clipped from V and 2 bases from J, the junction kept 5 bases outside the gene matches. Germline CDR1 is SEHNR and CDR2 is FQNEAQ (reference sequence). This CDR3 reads CASSLEWTSGREQETQYF. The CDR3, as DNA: TGTGCCAGCAGCTTAGAATGGACTAGCGGGAGGGAACAAGAGACCCAGTACTTC. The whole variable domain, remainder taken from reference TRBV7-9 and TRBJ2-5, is DTGVSQNPRHKITKRGQNVTFRCDPISEHNRLYWYRQTLGQGPEFLTYFQNEAQLEKSRLLSDRFSAERPKGSFSTLEIQRTEQGDSAMYLCASSLEWTSGREQETQYFGPGTRLLVL.

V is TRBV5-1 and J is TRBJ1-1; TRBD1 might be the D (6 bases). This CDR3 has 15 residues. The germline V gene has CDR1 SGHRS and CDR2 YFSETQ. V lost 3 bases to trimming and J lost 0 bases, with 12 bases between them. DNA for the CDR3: TGCGCCAGCAGCTCAAGGACAGCAATGAACACTGAAGCTTTCTTT. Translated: CASSSRTAMNTEAFF.

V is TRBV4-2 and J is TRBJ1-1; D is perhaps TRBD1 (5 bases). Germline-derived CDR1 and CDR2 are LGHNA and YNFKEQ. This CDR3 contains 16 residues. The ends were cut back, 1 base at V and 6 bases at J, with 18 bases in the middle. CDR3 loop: CASSQAPGGAEAEAFF. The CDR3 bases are TGTGCCAGCAGCCAAGCCCCGGGCGGGGCGGAGGCTGAAGCTTTCTTT.

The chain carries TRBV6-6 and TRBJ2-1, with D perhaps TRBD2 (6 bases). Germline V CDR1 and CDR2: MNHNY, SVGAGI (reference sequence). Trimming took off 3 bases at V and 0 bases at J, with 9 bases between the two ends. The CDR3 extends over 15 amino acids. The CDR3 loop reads CASSYLASSYNEQFF. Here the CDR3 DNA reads TGTGCCAGCAGTTATCTAGCGAGCTCCTACAATGAGCAGTTCTTC.

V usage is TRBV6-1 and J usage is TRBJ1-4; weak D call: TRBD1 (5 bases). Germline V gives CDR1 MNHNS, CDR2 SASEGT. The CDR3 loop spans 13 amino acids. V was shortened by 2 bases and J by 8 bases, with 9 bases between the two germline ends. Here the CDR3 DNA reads TGTGCCAGCAGTGAACAGCAGGGAGAAAAACTGTTTTTT. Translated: CASSEQQGEKLFF.

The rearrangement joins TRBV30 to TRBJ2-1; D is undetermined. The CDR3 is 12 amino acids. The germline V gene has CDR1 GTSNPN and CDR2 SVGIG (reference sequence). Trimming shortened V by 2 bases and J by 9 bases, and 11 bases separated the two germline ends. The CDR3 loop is CAWSSPKLEQFF. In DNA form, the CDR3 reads TGTGCCTGGAGTTCCCCAAAGCTTGAGCAGTTCTTC.

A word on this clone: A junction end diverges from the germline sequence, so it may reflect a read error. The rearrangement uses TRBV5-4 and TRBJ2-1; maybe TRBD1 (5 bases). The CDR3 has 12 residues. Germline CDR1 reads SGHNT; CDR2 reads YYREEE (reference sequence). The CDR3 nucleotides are TGTGCCAGCAGCCCCAGGGCCAATGGGCAGTTCTTC. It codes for CASSPRANGQFF. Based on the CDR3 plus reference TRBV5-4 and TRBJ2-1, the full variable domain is ETGVTQSPTHLIKTRGQQVTLRCSSQSGHNTVSWYQQALGQGPQFIFQYYREEENGRGNFPPRFSGLQFPNYSSELNVNALELDDSALYLCASSPRANGQFFGPGTRLTVL.

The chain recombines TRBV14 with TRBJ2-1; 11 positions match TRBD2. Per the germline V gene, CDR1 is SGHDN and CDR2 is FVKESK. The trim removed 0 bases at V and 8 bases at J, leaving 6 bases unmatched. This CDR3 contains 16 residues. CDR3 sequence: CASSQESSGRSHEQFF. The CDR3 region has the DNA TGTGCCAGCAGCCAAGAGTCTAGCGGGAGGTCGCATGAGCAGTTCTTC.

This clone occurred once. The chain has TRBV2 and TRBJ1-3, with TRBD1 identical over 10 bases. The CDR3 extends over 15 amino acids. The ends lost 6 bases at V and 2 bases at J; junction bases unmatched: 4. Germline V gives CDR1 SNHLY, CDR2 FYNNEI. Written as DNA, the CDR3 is TGTGCCAGCAGCCCCGACAGGGGGCCTGGAAACACCATATATTTT. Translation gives CASSPDRGPGNTIYF. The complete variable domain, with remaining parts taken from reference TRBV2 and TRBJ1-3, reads EPEVTQTPSHQVTQMGQEVILRCVPISNHLYFYWYRQILGQKVEFLVSFYNNEISEKSEIFDDQFSVERPDGSNFTLKIRSTKLEDSAMYFCASSPDRGPGNTIYFGEGSWLTVV.

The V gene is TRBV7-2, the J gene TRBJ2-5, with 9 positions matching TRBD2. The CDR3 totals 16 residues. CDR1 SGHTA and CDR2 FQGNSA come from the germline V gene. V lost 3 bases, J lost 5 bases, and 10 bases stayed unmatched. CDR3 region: CASSFKGSGGGETQYF. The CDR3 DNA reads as TGTGCCAGCAGCTTTAAGGGTAGCGGGGGCGGTGAGACCCAGTACTTC.

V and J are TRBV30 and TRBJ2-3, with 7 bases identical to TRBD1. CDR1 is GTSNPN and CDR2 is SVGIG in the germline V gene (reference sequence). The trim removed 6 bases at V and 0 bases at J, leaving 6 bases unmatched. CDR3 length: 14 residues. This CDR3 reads CACSPGQSTDTQYF. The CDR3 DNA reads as TGTGCCTGTTCCCCGGGACAGAGCACAGATACGCAGTATTTT.

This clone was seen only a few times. In DNA form, the CDR3 reads TGTGCCAGCAGTTATGCCCCGGGAGGTGAAGCTTTCTTT. This gives the protein CASSYAPGGEAFF. This rearrangement joins TRBV27 to TRBJ1-1, with D uncertain. Germline V gives CDR1 MNHEY, CDR2 SMNVEV (reference sequence). Trimming took 4 bases from V and 7 from J, leaving 13 bases between them. The CDR3 length is 13 residues.

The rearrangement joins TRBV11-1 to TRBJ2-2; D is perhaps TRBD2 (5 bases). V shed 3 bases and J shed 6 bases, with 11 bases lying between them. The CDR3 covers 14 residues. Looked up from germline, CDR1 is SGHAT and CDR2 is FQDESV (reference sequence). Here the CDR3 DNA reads TGTGCCAGCAGCTTTGTCCAGGAGGCCGGGGAGCTGTTTTTT. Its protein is CASSFVQEAGELFF.

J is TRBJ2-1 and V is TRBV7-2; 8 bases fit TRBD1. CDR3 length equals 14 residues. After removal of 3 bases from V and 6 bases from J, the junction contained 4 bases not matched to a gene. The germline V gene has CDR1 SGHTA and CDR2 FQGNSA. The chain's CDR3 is CASSFGGTGNEQFF. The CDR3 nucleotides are TGTGCCAGCAGCTTCGGAGGGACAGGCAATGAGCAGTTCTTC. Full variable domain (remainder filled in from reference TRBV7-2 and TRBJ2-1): GAGVSQSPSNKVTEKGKDVELRCDPISGHTALYWYRQSLGQGLEFLIYFQGNSAPDKSGLPSDRFSAERTGGSVSTLTIQRTQQEDSAVYLCASSFGGTGNEQFFGPGTRLTVL.

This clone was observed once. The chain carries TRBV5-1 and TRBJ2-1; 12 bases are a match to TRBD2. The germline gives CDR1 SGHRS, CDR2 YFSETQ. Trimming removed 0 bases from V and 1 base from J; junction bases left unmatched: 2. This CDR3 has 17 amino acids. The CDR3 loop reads CASSLVGLAGSYNEQFF. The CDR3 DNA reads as TGCGCCAGCAGCTTGGTTGGACTAGCGGGATCCTACAATGAGCAGTTCTTC.

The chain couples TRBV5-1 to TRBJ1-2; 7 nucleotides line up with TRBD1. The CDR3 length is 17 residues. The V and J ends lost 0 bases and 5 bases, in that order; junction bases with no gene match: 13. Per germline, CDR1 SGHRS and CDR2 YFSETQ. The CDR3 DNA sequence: TGCGCCAGCAGCTTGGTGCCCACAGGGGAAGTGGGGTATGGCTACACCTTC. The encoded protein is CASSLVPTGEVGYGYTF. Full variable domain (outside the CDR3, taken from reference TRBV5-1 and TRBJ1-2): KAGVTQTPRYLIKTRGQQVTLSCSPISGHRSVSWYQQTPGQGLQFLFEYFSETQRNKGNFPGRFSGRQFSNSRSEMNVSTLELGDSALYLCASSLVPTGEVGYGYTFGSGTRLTVV.

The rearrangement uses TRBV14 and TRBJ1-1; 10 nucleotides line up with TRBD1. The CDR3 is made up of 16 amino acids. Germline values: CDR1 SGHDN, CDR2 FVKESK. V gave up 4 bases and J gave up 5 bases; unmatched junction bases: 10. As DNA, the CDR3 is TGTGCCAGCAGCCGCCTGGGGACAGGGGCTGTGACTGAAGCTTTCTTT. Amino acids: CASSRLGTGAVTEAFF.

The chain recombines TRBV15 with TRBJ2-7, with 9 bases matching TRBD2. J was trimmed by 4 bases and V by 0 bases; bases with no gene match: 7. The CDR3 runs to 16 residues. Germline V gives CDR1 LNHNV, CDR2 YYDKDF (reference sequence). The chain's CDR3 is CATSRDRASGEYEQYF. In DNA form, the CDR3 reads TGTGCCACCAGCAGAGATCGGGCTAGCGGGGAATACGAGCAGTACTTC.